This is a list of T cell receptor beta chains from one sample in a study of CXCR3-negative and CXCR3-positive naive CD8 T cells. For each CDR3 protein, TCRdb gives one entry from its re-call of the 5' RACE reads, without DNA. In total, the table holds about 110,000 distinct CDR3 sequences. The sequenced sample consisted of naive CXCR3+ CD8+ T cells from blood. The origin of the receptors is a human donor in good health. Some clones in this sample may be carry-over from other donors' samples. The CDR3 runs from the conserved cysteine through the conserved F or W.

j_call v_call cdr3_aa
TRBJ2-7 TRBV28 CASSPRDYRRSKDEQYF
TRBJ1-2 TRBV5-1 CASTTRSGPPFGFNYGYTF
TRBJ2-1 TRBV7-9 CASSPRGTERYEQFF
TRBJ2-1 TRBV3-1 CASSQVQREYNNEQFF
TRBJ2-7 TRBV7-3 CASSLFPGEAYEQYF
TRBJ2-7 TRBV27 CASSGIQGYEQYF
TRBJ2-1 TRBV6-5 CASSYGSESSYNEQFF
TRBJ2-2 TRBV7-9 CASSSRAQGTGELFF
TRBJ2-1 TRBV28 CASSLAEMLEQFF
TRBJ1-2 TRBV20-1 CSALTGIPANYGYTF
TRBJ2-7 TRBV11-2 CASSGRDRAPYEQYF
TRBJ2-7 TRBV5-6 CASSQDGYEQYF
TRBJ2-7 TRBV5-5 CASSLVSGIEQYF
TRBJ2-7 TRBV3-1 CASSQVAGRSEQYF
TRBJ2-1 TRBV7-9 CASSQPPTPERPYNEQFF
TRBJ1-1 TRBV5-1 CASSLDLGLAEAFF
TRBJ2-5 TRBV4-1 CASSQEVSTGETQYF
TRBJ2-7 TRBV29-1 CSGQGPTSYEQYF
TRBJ2-1 TRBV7-9 CASRLGYNEQFF
TRBJ2-1 TRBV6-2/TRBV6-3 CASSYGLYNEQFF
TRBJ2-7 TRBV28 CASSLGEGAGYEQYF
TRBJ2-7 TRBV20-1 CSARSIGGYEQYF
TRBJ1-1 TRBV29-1 CSVDGSLSPNTEAFF
TRBJ2-1 TRBV20-1 CSAIELFTGEGNEQFF
TRBJ1-6 TRBV5-4 CASSLANNSPLHF
TRBJ2-5 TRBV30 CAWTWDFGETQYF
TRBJ1-1 TRBV12-3/TRBV12-4 CASSGVKTGGFTEAFF
TRBJ2-5 TRBV3-1 CASSPPEGLLQETQYF
TRBJ2-5 TRBV29-1 CSVGRRTGDETQYF
TRBJ2-1 TRBV2 CASSSTQVAGGHNEQFF